The T cell receptor (beta chain) described here comes from a study of blood T cells in healthy people across ages. This clonotype was picked up a small number of times. The use of a sample-barcoded 5' primer and a J-beta primer mix characterized a second PCR of about 7 to 12 cycles. A single record per CDR3 protein comes from TCRdb applying MiXCR to the 5' RACE reads. The data hold some 1.6 million distinct CDR3 sequences, with about 35% observed a single time. The V gene lost 4 bases and the J gene lost 0 bases, with 21 bases spanning the gap. The length of the CDR3 is 17 residues. Germline V gene sequence: CDR1 GTSNPN, CDR2 SVGIG (reference sequence).

Sequencing was done on a sample of blood. The clonotype was recovered from a woman in her 30s in good health. The V gene is TRBV30, the J gene TRBJ1-2; possibly TRBD1 for D (5 bases). Written as DNA, the CDR3 is TGTGCCTGGACTGAGGCAACAGGCGTCCTAACTAACTATGGCTACACCTTC. Its translation is CAWTEATGVLTNYGYTF. Filled out from reference TRBV30 and TRBJ1-2, the complete variable domain reads SQTIHQWPATLVQPVGSPLSLECTVEGTSNPNLYWYRQAAGRGLQLLFYSVGIGQISSEVPQNLSASRPQDRQFILSSKKLLLSDSGFYLCAWTEATGVLTNYGYTFGSGTRLTVV.